These 10 T cell receptor beta chains were all obtained from the same sample, sequenced in a study of blood T cell repertoires in COVID-19. Clones were read by immunoSEQ multiplex PCR, and TCRdb kept only the in-frame ones, dropping some. This sample has 110,000 to 150,000 clones, with around 88% found just once. Sequencing used peripheral blood. These receptors were obtained from a man between 60 and 70 years old with active or convalescent COVID-19.

V gene TRBV9 combines with J gene TRBJ2-3, with D unresolved. The CDR3 covers 12 residues. Germline V gene data show CDR1 as SGDLS and CDR2 as YYNGEE. V dropped 4 bases and J dropped 3 bases, with 6 bases sitting between them. CDR3 residues: CASSSRTDTQYF. The CDR3 nucleotides are TGTGCCAGCAGCTCGAGGACAGATACGCAGTATTTT. Complete variable domain (other parts from reference TRBV9 and TRBJ2-3): DSGVTQTPKHLITATGQRVTLRCSPRSGDLSVYWYQQSLDQGLQFLIQYYNGEERAKGNILERFSAQQFPDLHSELNLSSLELGDSALYFCASSSRTDTQYFGPGTRLTVL.

The chain couples TRBV6-2 or TRBV6-3 to TRBJ1-3; no firm D call. Germline lookup yields CDR1 MNHEY and CDR2 SVGEGT. Trimming removed 0 bases from V and 1 base from J, with 7 bases in between. The CDR3 sequence is 15 residues long. The CDR3 reads CASSYSQRSGNTIYF. The CDR3, as DNA: TGTGCCAGCAGTTACTCCCAGCGGTCTGGAAACACCATATATTTT.

This chain joins TRBV4-1 and TRBJ1-2, with a weak D call TRBD1 (5 bases). Trimming removed 0 bases from V and 4 bases from J, with 18 bases in between. The CDR3 has 17 residues. CDR1 and CDR2 from the germline V gene are MGHRA and YSYEKL. CDR3 protein: CASSQDRLLGGSYGYTF. The CDR3 bases are TGCGCCAGCAGCCAAGATCGCCTGTTGGGGGGATCCTATGGCTACACCTTC.

The rearrangement uses TRBV27 and TRBJ1-1, with a possible D match to TRBD1 (6 bases). Germline assignment: CDR1 MNHEY and CDR2 SMNVEV (reference sequence). The length of the CDR3 is 14 residues. The V and J ends lost 3 bases and 2 bases respectively, with 10 bases between them. The CDR3 sequence: CASSFGGRNTEAFF. In nucleotides, the CDR3 is TGTGCCAGCAGTTTCGGGGGGCGAAACACTGAAGCTTTCTTT.

The chain is built from TRBV4-2 and TRBJ2-5; 11 positions match TRBD1. V dropped 9 bases and J dropped 3; count of bases not matched to a gene: 9. The CDR3 consists of 15 residues. Germline V gene data show CDR1 as LGHNA and CDR2 as YNFKEQ. CDR3 amino acids: CASPKGTGGEETQYF. Written as DNA, the CDR3 is TGTGCCAGTCCGAAGGGGACAGGGGGAGAAGAGACCCAGTACTTC.

The chain recombines TRBV7-2 with TRBJ1-2, with a possible D match to TRBD1 (6 bases). V was trimmed by 1 base and J by 0 bases, leaving 12 bases between them. Germline CDR1 is SGHTA and CDR2 is FQGNSA. There are 16 residues in the CDR3. Here the CDR3 DNA reads TGTGCCAGCAGCTTAGGAGGGGGTCGAGCTAACTATGGCTACACCTTC. Translation gives CASSLGGGRANYGYTF. The whole variable domain, filled in from reference TRBV7-2 and TRBJ1-2, reads GAGVSQSPSNKVTEKGKDVELRCDPISGHTALYWYRQSLGQGLEFLIYFQGNSAPDKSGLPSDRFSAERTGGSVSTLTIQRTQQEDSAVYLCASSLGGGRANYGYTFGSGTRLTVV.

J is TRBJ2-7 and V is TRBV28; D gene uncertain. V lost 7 bases to trimming and J lost 6 bases, with 19 bases between them. The germline V gene encodes CDR1 MDHEN and CDR2 SYDVKM. The CDR3 runs to 14 residues. The CDR3 nucleotides read TGTGCCAGCAACCCGGAGCCGGAGACTCTCGAGCAGTACTTC. Its protein is CASNPEPETLEQYF.

The genes are TRBV2 and TRBJ1-5; D remains unclear. The CDR3 loop spans 12 amino acids. V was pared by 8 bases and J by 5 bases, with 10 bases between. Germline V gene lookup returns CDR1 SNHLY and CDR2 FYNNEI. The CDR3 here is CASHIRDQPQHF. The CDR3 DNA is TGTGCCAGCCATATCCGGGATCAGCCCCAGCATTTT.

The V and J genes are TRBV28 and TRBJ2-7, with a weak D call TRBD2 (5 bases). The CDR3 sequence is 13 residues long. V lost 6 bases, J lost 3 bases, and 12 bases lay in between. Germline V lookup: CDR1 MDHEN, CDR2 SYDVKM. Here the CDR3 reads CASSRGGDYEQYF. For the CDR3, the DNA is TGTGCCAGCAGCCGAGGAGGAGACTACGAGCAGTACTTC.

The chain couples TRBV4-2 to TRBJ2-3; 9 bases match TRBD2. The ends lost 3 bases at V and 1 base at J; junction bases unmatched: 8. Germline assignment: CDR1 LGHNA and CDR2 YNFKEQ. The CDR3 length is 17 residues. CDR3 DNA: TGTGCCAGCAGCCATACCCTAGCGGGGAGTGGCACAGATACGCAGTATTTT. It encodes CASSHTLAGSGTDTQYF.